These 23 T cell receptor beta chains were all obtained from the same sample, sequenced in a study of Ad26.COV2.S vaccination and SARS-CoV-2 variants. Sample treatment: approximately 18 received Ad26.COV2.S at low or high dose, single or two shots; roughly five received placebo; per-sample allocation not given. Each sample was drawn 63 days after the first injection (of vaccine or placebo). Profiling relied on immunoSEQ multiplex PCR, and the TCRdb table lists in-frame clones only, not all of them. The sample consists of about 440,000 clones, about 90% of them appearing once. The sequences come from peripheral blood, collected in a trial of Ad26.COV2.S vaccine versus placebo. The receptors originated from a person aged 18 to 65 who received the Ad26.COV2.S COVID-19 vaccine or a placebo.

The V and J genes are TRBV19 and TRBJ2-2; D gene uncertain. V was cut by 4 bases and J by 3 bases, with 18 bases left in between. The CDR3 loop spans 17 amino acids. Germline CDR1 reads LNHDA; CDR2 reads SQIVND (reference sequence). CDR3: CASSKAWSPLHTGELFF. The CDR3 DNA follows: TGTGCCAGTAGTAAGGCCTGGAGCCCTCTACACACCGGGGAGCTGTTTTTT.

This clone occurred once. The chain carries TRBV15 and TRBJ2-3; TRBD2 matches at 8 bases. The CDR3 spans 15 residues. Germline V lookup: CDR1 LNHNV, CDR2 YYDKDF (reference sequence). The trim removed 5 bases at V and 1 base at J, leaving 5 bases unmatched. CDR3 loop: CATSHGRAGTDTQYF. CDR3 DNA: TGTGCCACCAGCCACGGGAGGGCCGGCACAGATACGCAGTATTTT.

The genes are TRBV11-3 and TRBJ2-2; D call uncertain. Germline V gene sequence: CDR1 SGHNT, CDR2 YENEEA. The V and J ends lost 2 bases and 6 bases respectively, with 7 bases between them. The CDR3 runs to 13 residues. In DNA, the CDR3 is TGTGCCAGCAGCTTATTCCGTGCCGGGGAGCTGTTTTTT. It specifies CASSLFRAGELFF.

V is TRBV9 and J is TRBJ2-7; D tentatively fits TRBD1 or TRBD2 (5 bases each). CDR3 length: 14 amino acids. From germline, CDR1 is SGDLS and CDR2 YYNGEE. Trimming pared 0 bases from V and 2 bases from J, leaving 9 bases between. CDR3 sequence reads: CASSVEVGAYEQYF. CDR3 bases: TGTGCCAGCAGCGTAGAGGTGGGGGCCTACGAGCAGTACTTC.

The J gene is TRBJ1-5, the V gene TRBV7-2; a weak D match, TRBD1 (5 bases). The length of the CDR3 is 14 residues. Per germline, CDR1 SGHTA and CDR2 FQGNSA. Trimming removed 5 bases from V and 2 bases from J, with 10 bases in between. The CDR3 bases are TGTGCCAGCAGCCCCCGGGGGGGCAATCAGCCCCAGCATTTT. The encoded protein is CASSPRGGNQPQHF.

This clone was counted a few times. The sample has other DNA sequences that encode this CDR3 too. The chain employs TRBV4-2 and TRBJ2-7, with TRBD2 as a possible D gene (5 bases). CDR3 length: 15 residues. Germline V gene sequence: CDR1 LGHNA, CDR2 YNFKEQ. Trimming removed 0 bases from V and 1 base from J, with 10 bases in between. CDR3 sequence (DNA): TGTGCCAGCAGCCAAGACGCAAGCGGTTCCTACGAGCAGTACTTC. Translation: CASSQDASGSYEQYF.

Written as DNA, the CDR3 is TGTGCCAGCAGTTTAAGGGGGAAGAACATTCAGTACTTC. Protein: CASSLRGKNIQYF. V is TRBV12-3 or TRBV12-4 and J is TRBJ2-4; weak D call: TRBD1 (6 bases). The V end lost 2 bases, the J end lost 7 bases, and 9 bases lay between the germline ends. This CDR3 region has 13 residues.

The rearrangement uses TRBV27 and TRBJ1-6; the match to TRBD1 covers 9 bases. The CDR3 is 14 residues long. J lost 5 bases, V lost 11 bases, and 7 bases had no gene match. From germline, CDR1 is MNHEY and CDR2 SMNVEV (reference sequence). The CDR3 loop reads CASRWTGDNSPLHF. The CDR3 DNA sequence: TGTGCCTCAAGGTGGACAGGGGATAATTCACCCCTCCACTTT.

J is TRBJ2-3 and V is TRBV4-1, with 10 nucleotides matching TRBD1. The J segment lost 4 bases and the V segment lost 6 bases, leaving 7 bases of the junction unmatched. CDR1 and CDR2 (germline): MGHRA, YSYEKL. The CDR3 is made up of 15 amino acids. The CDR3 coding sequence is TGCGCCAGCAGACAGGACAGGGGGAGGGCAGATACGCAGTATTTT. Translated: CASRQDRGRADTQYF.

The chain combines TRBV5-1 with TRBJ1-3; D remains ambiguous. This CDR3 is built from 14 residues. Per the germline V gene, CDR1 is SGHRS and CDR2 is YFSETQ. Trimming left V 2 bases short and J 4 bases short, with 10 bases between. CDR3 sequence: CASSFSDSGNTIYF. The CDR3 DNA reads as TGCGCCAGCAGCTTTTCGGATTCCGGAAACACCATATATTTT.

This clone has only a few counts. The chain is built from TRBV6-2 or TRBV6-3 and TRBJ2-1, with 7 positions matching TRBD2. CDR3 length equals 14 residues. Per germline, CDR1 MNHEY and CDR2 SVGEGT. Unmatched junction bases numbered 3, after V lost 6 bases and J lost 1 base. CDR3 sequence reads: CASSLGGSYNEQFF. For the CDR3, the DNA is TGTGCCAGCAGCCTCGGGGGGTCCTACAATGAGCAGTTCTTC.

This chain links TRBV14 with TRBJ1-4; D is undetermined. V was cut by 1 base and J by 5 bases, with 5 bases left in between. The CDR3 covers 13 residues. In germline, CDR1 is SGHDN, CDR2 FVKESK. The CDR3 spells CASSQVQNEKLFF. CDR3 in DNA: TGTGCCAGCAGCCAAGTTCAAAATGAAAAACTGTTTTTT.

V and J are TRBV5-4 and TRBJ2-7; 10 bases line up with TRBD2. The V gene's germline CDR1 is SGHNT and CDR2 YYREEE (reference sequence). The J segment lost 3 bases and the V segment lost 0 bases, leaving 3 bases of the junction unmatched. This CDR3 contains 15 residues. CDR3 DNA: TGTGCCAGCAGCTTGGGGGCTAGCGGGGGCTACGAGCAGTACTTC. Translated, it gives CASSLGASGGYEQYF. Full variable domain (outside the CDR3, taken from reference TRBV5-4 and TRBJ2-7): ETGVTQSPTHLIKTRGQQVTLRCSSQSGHNTVSWYQQALGQGPQFIFQYYREEENGRGNFPPRFSGLQFPNYSSELNVNALELDDSALYLCASSLGASGGYEQYFGPGTRLTVT.

The CDR3 spells CSVTRLAGGPHPTDTQYF. CDR3 bases: TGCAGCGTTACCCGACTAGCGGGAGGCCCCCATCCCACAGATACGCAGTATTTT. The J gene is TRBJ2-3, the V gene TRBV29-1, with TRBD2 identical over 13 bases. Germline V gene sequence: CDR1 SQVTM, CDR2 ANQGSEA. Germline trimming cut 5 bases from V and 2 bases from J; bases unmatched to any gene: 13. The CDR3 sequence is 18 residues long.

The V gene is TRBV28, the J gene TRBJ2-2; D is possibly TRBD2 (6 bases). The CDR3 totals 15 residues. The ends were cut back, 6 bases at V and 1 base at J, with 12 bases in the middle. Looked up from germline, CDR1 is MDHEN and CDR2 is SYDVKM. CDR3 nucleotide sequence: TGTGCCAGCAGCCTGGGACTGAGGAACACCGGGGAGCTGTTTTTT. It specifies CASSLGLRNTGELFF. Together with reference TRBV28 and TRBJ2-2, the CDR3 gives the full variable domain: DVKVTQSSRYLVKRTGEKVFLECVQDMDHENMFWYRQDPGLGLRLIYFSYDVKMKEKGDIPEGYSVSREKKERFSLILESASTNQTSMYLCASSLGLRNTGELFFGEGSRLTVL.

The V call is TRBV6-2 or TRBV6-3, the J call TRBJ2-1, with D perhaps matching TRBD2 (6 bases). Trimming took off 4 bases at V and 0 bases at J, with 13 bases between the two ends. This CDR3 has 16 amino acids. The germline CDR1 and CDR2 sequences are MNHEY and SVGEGT. This CDR3 reads CASSCVGSCSYNEQFF. The CDR3 nucleotides are TGTGCCAGCAGTTGCGTCGGGAGCTGCTCCTACAATGAGCAGTTCTTC.

V is TRBV19 and J is TRBJ2-2, with D tentatively TRBD1 or TRBD2 (6 bases each). Germline V gives CDR1 LNHDA, CDR2 SQIVND (reference sequence). This CDR3 comprises 18 residues. V lost 3 bases, J lost 2 bases, and 19 bases lay in between. The CDR3 spells CASSIWGLSGGNTGELFF. As DNA, the CDR3 is TGTGCCAGTAGTATCTGGGGGCTCTCCGGGGGCAACACCGGGGAGCTGTTTTTT.

V gene TRBV16 combines with J gene TRBJ1-3, with no clear D. The CDR3 extends over 16 amino acids. Trimming removed 1 base from V and 0 bases from J, with 10 bases in between. Germline assignment: CDR1 KGHSY and CDR2 FQNENV. The CDR3 loop is CASSQYSAYSGNTIYF. The CDR3 DNA reads as TGTGCCAGCAGCCAATATTCAGCCTACTCTGGAAACACCATATATTTT.

The V gene is TRBV24-1, the J gene TRBJ2-7; tentatively, D is TRBD1 (6 bases). The V gene's germline CDR1 is KGHDR and CDR2 SFDVKD. The CDR3 is made up of 13 amino acids. V was clipped by 5 bases and J by 0 bases, with 7 bases between them. This CDR3 is CATSGTDSYEQYF. The DNA of the CDR3 is TGTGCCACCAGTGGGACAGACTCCTACGAGCAGTACTTC.

The rearrangement joins TRBV7-8 to TRBJ1-5; D possibly corresponds to TRBD1 (5 bases). The CDR3 is made up of 13 amino acids. From germline, CDR1 is SGHVS and CDR2 FQNEAQ. V was trimmed by 1 base and J by 7 bases, leaving 8 bases between them. The CDR3 DNA reads as TGTGCCAGCAGCTTAGGACAGTCACAGCCCCAGCATTTT. This codes for CASSLGQSQPQHF.

The table lists this clone with a few counts. The chain couples TRBV5-1 to TRBJ1-2, with 7 bases matching TRBD1. Germline-derived CDR1 and CDR2 are SGHRS and YFSETQ. With V trimmed by 4 bases and J by 2 bases, 2 bases remained unmatched. The CDR3 loop spans 13 amino acids. Written as DNA, the CDR3 is TGCGCCAGCAGCCCGGGACAGAACTATGGCTACACCTTC. This translates into CASSPGQNYGYTF.

The V gene is TRBV27, the J gene TRBJ2-7, with 7 bases matching TRBD1. Trimming removed 2 bases from V and 4 bases from J; junction bases left unmatched: 5. The CDR3 runs to 14 residues. Germline lookup yields CDR1 MNHEY and CDR2 SMNVEV (reference sequence). The CDR3 region has the DNA TGTGCCAGCAGTTTACGTTACAGGGGTTACGAGCAGTACTTC. It codes for CASSLRYRGYEQYF.

The rearrangement uses TRBV7-9 and TRBJ2-7; 7 positions agree with TRBD1. This CDR3 has 14 amino acids. The V segment lost 0 bases and the J segment 2 bases; nucleotides outside the gene matches: 1. From germline, CDR1 is SEHNR and CDR2 FQNEAQ (reference sequence). CDR3 region: CASSLAGQPYEQYF. As DNA, the CDR3 is TGTGCCAGCAGCTTAGCGGGACAGCCCTACGAGCAGTACTTC.